These 27 T cell receptor beta chains originate from one sample sequenced in a study of blood T cell repertoires in COVID-19. Profiling relied on immunoSEQ multiplex PCR, and the TCRdb table lists in-frame clones only, not all of them. The sample consists of about 120,000 clones, 60% to 85% of them appearing once. The sample taken for sequencing was peripheral blood. The receptors come from a man aged 65-85 years with acute or convalescent COVID-19.

This chain links TRBV7-9 with TRBJ1-2, with 8 bases matching TRBD1. This CDR3 spans 15 amino acids. Germline V gives CDR1 SEHNR, CDR2 FQNEAQ (reference sequence). J lost 8 bases, V lost 3 bases, and 11 bases had no gene match. The CDR3 DNA is TGTGCCAGCAGCTTGCTAGAATCAGGGGGCAGGGGCTACACCTTC. Translated, it gives CASSLLESGGRGYTF. The full variable domain, completed using reference TRBV7-9 and TRBJ1-2, is DTGVSQNPRHKITKRGQNVTFRCDPISEHNRLYWYRQTLGQGPEFLTYFQNEAQLEKSRLLSDRFSAERPKGSFSTLEIQRTEQGDSAMYLCASSLLESGGRGYTFGSGTRLTVV.

CDR3 DNA sequence: TGCGCCAGCAGCCTACTAGCGGGGTTTGCCGGGGAGCTGTTTTTT. Amino acids: CASSLLAGFAGELFF. This sequence joins TRBV5-1 and TRBJ2-2; 10 nucleotides align to TRBD2. The CDR3 has 15 residues. J gave up 6 bases and V 4 bases, and 6 bases lay outside the gene matches. Germline V lookup: CDR1 SGHRS, CDR2 YFSETQ.

The chain employs TRBV6-5 and TRBJ2-7; 8 nucleotides align to TRBD1. The V gene end was trimmed by 8 bases and the J gene end by 0 bases; junction bases not matched to a gene: 9. This CDR3 is 15 amino acids long. Germline V gene data show CDR1 as MNHEY and CDR2 as SVGAGI. The CDR3 region is CASGSGQGTSYEQYF. Written as DNA, the CDR3 is TGTGCCAGCGGGTCAGGACAGGGTACCTCCTACGAGCAGTACTTC.

The chain links TRBV10-3 to TRBJ2-2; TRBD2 agrees at 8 bases. Germline V lookup: CDR1 ENHRY, CDR2 SYGVKD. This CDR3 has 15 residues. The J segment lost 4 bases and the V segment lost 8 bases, leaving 9 bases of the junction unmatched. The CDR3 DNA reads as TGTGCCATCGGGGAGGATAGCGGGGCCACCGGGGAGCTGTTTTTT. This gives the protein CAIGEDSGATGELFF.

V usage is TRBV6-2 or TRBV6-3 and J usage is TRBJ2-5; TRBD2 matches 8 bases. The CDR3 runs to 15 residues. Germline V gives CDR1 MNHEY, CDR2 SVGEGT. V shed 5 bases, J shed 1 base, and the junction held 6 bases outside the gene matches. CDR3 sequence: CASSPPGLGQETQYF. The CDR3 bases are TGTGCCAGCAGTCCGCCGGGACTAGGCCAAGAGACCCAGTACTTC.

The V call is TRBV5-1, the J call TRBJ1-5, with 8 nucleotides matching TRBD1. V was clipped by 5 bases and J by 6 bases; unmatched bases: 7. The CDR3 extends over 14 amino acids. Germline CDR1 and CDR2: SGHRS and YFSETQ. CDR3 DNA sequence: TGCGCCAGCAGTCTCGGACAGGGAAGTCAGCCCCAGCATTTT. Translating gives CASSLGQGSQPQHF.

This chain uses TRBV7-6 with TRBJ2-1; 10 bases align to TRBD2. J was trimmed by 5 bases and V by 3 bases; bases with no gene match: 4. The CDR3 extends over 15 amino acids. Per germline, CDR1 SGHVS and CDR2 FNYEAQ. CDR3 sequence: CASSLSGGVHNEQFF. In DNA form, the CDR3 reads TGTGCCAGCAGCTTGAGCGGGGGGGTCCACAATGAGCAGTTCTTC. Based on the CDR3 plus reference TRBV7-6 and TRBJ2-1, the full variable domain is GAGVSQSPRYKVTKRGQDVALRCDPISGHVSLYWYRQALGQGPEFLTYFNYEAQQDKSGLPNDRFSAERPEGSISTLTIQRTEQRDSAMYRCASSLSGGVHNEQFFGPGTRLTVL.

The chain combines TRBV6-6 with TRBJ1-5; the D gene is possibly TRBD1 (6 bases). Between the trimmed V and J ends, which lost 7 bases and 6 bases, there was a span of 19 bases. Germline CDR1 MNHNY, CDR2 SVGAGI (reference sequence). The CDR3 has 15 amino acids. The CDR3 here is CASIPTGWGGQPQHF. The CDR3 DNA is TGTGCCAGCATTCCAACAGGGTGGGGCGGTCAGCCCCAGCATTTT.

This clone was counted once. The J gene is TRBJ2-7, the V gene TRBV11-2; a possible D gene is TRBD2 (6 bases). The CDR3 runs to 15 residues. CDR1 and CDR2 (germline): SGHAT, FQNNGV. The ends were cut back, 1 base at V and 3 bases at J, with 13 bases in the middle. DNA of the CDR3: TGTGCCAGCAGCTTAGGACCGTCAGCGGGCTACGAGCAGTACTTC. It codes for CASSLGPSAGYEQYF.

This chain joins TRBV18 and TRBJ1-2, with a possible D match to TRBD1 (5 bases). Germline V CDR1 and CDR2: KGHSH, LQKENI. V was shortened by 3 bases and J by 8 bases, with 13 bases between the two germline ends. This CDR3 has 13 amino acids. CDR3 amino acids: CASSPSDTRGYTF. The CDR3, as DNA: TGTGCCAGCTCACCCTCGGACACCCGGGGCTACACCTTC.

The V call is TRBV5-8, the J call TRBJ2-7, with TRBD1 matching over 11 bases. With V trimmed by 6 bases and J by 6 bases, 8 bases remained unmatched. Germline lookup yields CDR1 SGHTS and CDR2 YDEGEE. CDR3 length: 14 amino acids. The CDR3, as DNA: TGTGCCAGCACCCTCGGACAGGGGGCGACCGAGCAGTACTTC. Its translation: CASTLGQGATEQYF.

The chain links TRBV7-8 to TRBJ2-7; possible D gene TRBD2, 5 bases. Trimming removed 5 bases from V and 9 bases from J, with 14 bases in between. This CDR3 is built from 12 residues. The V gene's germline CDR1 is SGHVS and CDR2 FQNEAQ. CDR3 region: CASSQEVAGQYF. In nucleotides, the CDR3 is TGTGCCAGCAGCCAGGAGGTGGCCGGGCAGTACTTC.

This clone was found once. J is TRBJ2-7 and V is TRBV3-1 (or the pseudogene TRBV3-2), with 10 bases that match TRBD2. Per germline, CDR1 LGHDT and CDR2 YNNKEL (reference sequence). The J segment lost 3 bases and the V segment lost 3 bases, leaving 2 bases of the junction unmatched. There are 14 residues in the CDR3. CDR3 nucleotide sequence: TGTGCCAGCAGCCAGAGCGGGGGGGTCTACGAGCAGTACTTC. Amino acid sequence: CASSQSGGVYEQYF.

This chain uses TRBV5-1 with TRBJ1-2, with a tentative D call TRBD1 (6 bases). V was trimmed by 3 bases and J by 8 bases, leaving 20 bases between them. The CDR3 is 15 amino acids. Germline CDR1 and CDR2: SGHRS and YFSETQ. CDR3 bases: TGCGCCAGCAGCTCCGGGGCAGGGACATTGGAGGGCTACACCTTC. Translation gives CASSSGAGTLEGYTF.

The chain couples TRBV5-8 to TRBJ1-1; D perhaps matches TRBD1 (5 bases). Between the trimmed V and J ends, which lost 6 bases and 1 base, there was a span of 13 bases. CDR3 length equals 14 residues. Germline values: CDR1 SGHTS, CDR2 YDEGEE. The CDR3 sequence: CASTLRDRNTEAFF. In DNA form, the CDR3 reads TGTGCCAGCACCCTGCGGGACCGGAACACTGAAGCTTTCTTT. Variable domain in full (rest from reference TRBV5-8 and TRBJ1-1): EAGVTQSPTHLIKTRGQQATLRCSPISGHTSVYWYQQALGLGLQFLLWYDEGEERNRGNFPPRFSGRQFPNYSSELNVNALELEDSALYLCASTLRDRNTEAFFGQGTRLTVV.

The chain employs TRBV27 and TRBJ1-1; 8 bases fit TRBD1. Trimming at V came to 5 bases and at J to 4 bases, leaving 9 bases not matched to a gene. The CDR3 is 15 amino acids. Germline CDR1 and CDR2: MNHEY and SMNVEV (reference sequence). CDR3: CASSPQWTGITEAFF. CDR3 DNA: TGTGCCAGCAGTCCCCAGTGGACAGGGATCACTGAAGCTTTCTTT.

This chain connects TRBV29-1 to TRBJ1-2; TRBD1 matches 7 bases. Germline V gene data show CDR1 as SQVTM and CDR2 as ANQGSEA. The CDR3 covers 14 residues. With V trimmed by 6 bases and J by 3 bases, 10 bases remained unmatched. This CDR3 reads CSVPTTGTYYGYTF. Here the CDR3 DNA reads TGCAGCGTCCCTACGACAGGGACTTACTATGGCTACACCTTC.

The chain combines TRBV19 with TRBJ1-1; D possibly corresponds to TRBD1 (6 bases). V gave up 8 bases and J gave up 5 bases, with 18 bases separating them. The CDR3 contains 14 residues. Germline loops: CDR1 LNHDA, CDR2 SQIVND (reference sequence). This CDR3 is CASGVGGAKTEAFF. The CDR3 DNA reads as TGTGCCAGTGGGGTCGGGGGGGCAAAGACTGAAGCTTTCTTT.

The gene calls are TRBV3-1 (or the pseudogene TRBV3-2) and TRBJ1-1; 8 bases line up with TRBD1. The junction had 6 bases not matched to a gene; V was cut back by 4 bases and J by 5 bases. Germline CDR1 and CDR2: LGHDT and YNNKEL (reference sequence). This CDR3 contains 14 residues. CDR3 protein: CASSLGTGVTEAFF. CDR3 nucleotides: TGTGCCAGCAGCCTCGGGACAGGAGTGACTGAAGCTTTCTTT.

The chain couples TRBV11-3 to TRBJ1-3; D remains ambiguous. V lost 4 bases and J lost 0, with 13 bases in between. The CDR3 consists of 16 residues. Per germline, CDR1 SGHNT and CDR2 YENEEA. The CDR3 protein is CASSSGDVRSGNTIYF. The CDR3 DNA reads TGTGCCAGCAGCTCCGGTGATGTCCGCTCTGGAAACACCATATATTTT.

The chain has TRBV9 and TRBJ1-3, with a possible D match to TRBD1 (6 bases). V was trimmed by 4 bases and J by 0 bases, leaving 11 bases between them. Germline V lookup: CDR1 SGDLS, CDR2 YYNGEE. The CDR3 extends over 15 amino acids. The CDR3 DNA is TGTGCCAGCAGCACCACAGGGAGCTCTGGAAACACCATATATTTT. Protein sequence: CASSTTGSSGNTIYF.

This clone has only one observation. The chain has TRBV3-1 (or the pseudogene TRBV3-2) and TRBJ2-3; D may be TRBD2 (6 bases). Germline CDR1 LGHDT, CDR2 YNNKEL (reference sequence). The length of the CDR3 is 16 residues. Trimming took off 4 bases at V and 1 base at J, with 15 bases between the two ends. Here the CDR3 DNA reads TGTGCCAGCAGCCCTATCGGGGTAGCGGGCACAGATACGCAGTATTTT. Translating gives CASSPIGVAGTDTQYF.

The rearrangement uses TRBV9 and TRBJ1-2; possibly TRBD1 for D (6 bases). This CDR3 comprises 13 residues. Germline-derived CDR1 and CDR2 are SGDLS and YYNGEE. Deletions cut 4 bases from V and 7 bases from J, with 14 bases between. The CDR3 here is CASSRGGAPGYTF. DNA for the CDR3: TGTGCCAGCAGCAGAGGGGGGGCCCCTGGCTACACCTTC.

This chain links TRBV2 with TRBJ1-1; a weak D match, TRBD1 (6 bases). The germline gives CDR1 SNHLY, CDR2 FYNNEI. Trimming left V 10 bases short and J 6 bases short, with 18 bases between. The length of the CDR3 is 13 residues. The CDR3 sequence: CANRGQSYAEAFF. CDR3 DNA: TGTGCCAACAGAGGACAGTCCTACGCTGAAGCTTTCTTT.

V and J are TRBV4-3 and TRBJ1-2; D may be TRBD1 (5 bases). Germline V gives CDR1 LGHNA, CDR2 YSLEER. V gave up 0 bases and J gave up 3 bases, with 11 bases separating them. The CDR3 totals 15 residues. DNA of the CDR3: TGCGCCAGCAGCCAAGAAGCAGGGCTGGACTATGGCTACACCTTC. This translates into CASSQEAGLDYGYTF.

This clone was seen once. The chain uses TRBV5-4 and TRBJ2-1, with 8 nucleotides matching TRBD2. V shed 3 bases and J 9 bases; nucleotides not matched to a gene: 8. The CDR3 contains 14 residues. Germline V gene lookup returns CDR1 SGHNT and CDR2 YYREEE (reference sequence). DNA of the CDR3: TGTGCCAGCAGCTGGACGGGAGGGGGGGTTGAGCAGTTCTTC. The encoded protein is CASSWTGGGVEQFF.

The CDR3 region has the DNA TGTGCCAGCAGCTTGTCCAGCGGGGGGACCGATACGCAGTATTTT. Its translation is CASSLSSGGTDTQYF. V is TRBV7-3 and J is TRBJ2-3; 9 positions agree with TRBD2. Unmatched junction bases numbered 7, after V lost 3 bases and J lost 6 bases. The V gene's germline CDR1 is SGHTA and CDR2 FQGTGA. The CDR3 has 15 residues.